This T cell receptor (beta chain) stems from a study of blood T cell repertoires in COVID-19. Study-wide background: From the United States, Italy and Spain came samples of acute and convalescent COVID-19. From T cells, B-cell-depleted T cells, or PBMCs came the material, which was cDNA or gDNA.

Germline V gene sequence: CDR1 SGHTA, CDR2 FQGTGA. V dropped 3 bases and J dropped 5 bases, with 27 bases sitting between them. The CDR3 is 19 residues long. Source study methods: Researchers report that nucleated cell counts were estimated from reference gene primer amplification. Clones were read by immunoSEQ multiplex PCR, and TCRdb kept only the in-frame ones, dropping some. That table gives V, J and clone size, and the DNA gave D and trimming. The data hold some 60,000 clones, with 91% observed a single time. This chain joins TRBV7-3 and TRBJ2-3, with TRBD2 as a possible D gene (5 bases). The specimen was peripheral blood. The receptor comes from a man aged 55-75 years with acute or convalescent COVID-19. The CDR3 loop is CASSLDSRIRASRGDTQYF. In DNA form, the CDR3 reads TGTGCCAGCAGCTTGGACTCTCGTATCCGGGCCTCCCGCGGAGATACGCAGTATTTT.